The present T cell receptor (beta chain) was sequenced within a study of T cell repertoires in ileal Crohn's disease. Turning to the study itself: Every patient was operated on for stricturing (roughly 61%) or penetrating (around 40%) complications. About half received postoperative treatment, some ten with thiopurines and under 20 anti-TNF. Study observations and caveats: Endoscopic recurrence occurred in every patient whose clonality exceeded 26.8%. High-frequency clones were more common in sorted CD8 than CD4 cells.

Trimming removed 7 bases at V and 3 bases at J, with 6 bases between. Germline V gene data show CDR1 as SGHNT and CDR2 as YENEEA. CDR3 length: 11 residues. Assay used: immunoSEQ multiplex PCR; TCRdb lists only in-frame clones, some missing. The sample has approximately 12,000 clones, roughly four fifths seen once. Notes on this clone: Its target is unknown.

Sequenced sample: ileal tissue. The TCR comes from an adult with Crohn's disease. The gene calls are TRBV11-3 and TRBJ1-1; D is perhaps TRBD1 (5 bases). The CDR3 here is CASTQDTEAFF. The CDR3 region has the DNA TGTGCCAGCACACAGGACACTGAAGCTTTCTTT. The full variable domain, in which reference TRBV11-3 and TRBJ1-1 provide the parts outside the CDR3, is EAGVVQSPRYKIIEKKQPVAFWCNPISGHNTLYWYLQNLGQGPELLIRYENEEAVDDSQLPKDRFSAERLKGVDSTLKIQPAELGDSAVYLCASTQDTEAFFGQGTRLTVV.